The 27 T cell receptor beta chains below were found in one sample sequenced in a study of read filtering for tumor transcriptome and immune sequencing (dated by TCRdb to 2018 to 2021). TCRdb records Illumina HiSeq 4000 as the sequencer. TCR libraries were constructed from about 400 ng RNA using the Immunoverse kit, and molecular barcoded adaptors covering alpha/delta and beta/gamma chains were employed. TCRdb reprocessing: public reads trimmed at Q25 with fastp, clones called with MiXCR, in-frame beta chains kept. Rows are combined by CDR3 protein, so each entry shows the most common genes and DNA. A total of some 40,000 distinct CDR3 sequences appear in this sample, over 11% of them only once. In total, the top ten clones hold less than 7% of the sample. The sequenced material came from a population of CD138-negative cells sorted from bone marrow. The cell subset or site tag for this specimen amounts to: bone marrow mononuclear cells depleted of CD138+ plasma/myeloma cells by negative magnetic selection. The receptor source for this set is a donor at least 40 years old with multiple myeloma.

Of note for this clonotype: A far larger clone differs by one base, so this is likely a read error. J is TRBJ2-1 and V is TRBV6-5; 11 positions agree with TRBD2. The germline V gene encodes CDR1 MNHEY and CDR2 SVGAGI. The V and J ends lost 4 bases and 9 bases, in that order; junction bases with no gene match: 8. This CDR3 has 15 residues. The CDR3 sequence is CASSSRLAGLSEQFF. The CDR3 DNA reads as TGTGCCAGCAGTTCGCGACTAGCGGGGCTCAGTGAGCAGTTCTTC.

This clonotype was observed a handful of times. One junction end does not reproduce the germline sequence, and a read error may be involved. The J gene is TRBJ2-7, the V gene TRBV5-1; D unresolved. The CDR3 has 17 residues. CDR1 SGHRS and CDR2 YFSETQ come from the germline V gene. The CDR3 nucleotides are TGCGCCAGCACCCCGCTTGGGCAGTACGGTAATTCGTACGAGCAGTGCTTC. Its translation is CASTPLGQYGNSYEQCF. The variable domain in full, completed from reference TRBV5-1 and TRBJ2-7, reads KAGVTQTPRYLIKTRGQQVTLSCSPISGHRSVSWYQQTPGQGLQFLFEYFSETQRNKGNFPGRFSGRQFSNSRSEMNVSTLELGDSALYLCASTPLGQYGNSYEQCFGPGTRLTVT.

With regard to this clonotype: A read error is likely, as this CDR3 ends without the conserved phenylalanine or tryptophan. This chain links TRBV5-1 with TRBJ1-1, with TRBD1 as a possible D gene (6 bases). Germline V gene lookup returns CDR1 SGHRS and CDR2 YFSETQ. The length of the CDR3 is 14 residues. CDR3 in amino acids: CASRRMGGQGEAFL. CDR3 nucleotide sequence: TGTGCCAGCAGAAGGATGGGGGGACAAGGTGAAGCTTTCCTT.

This clonotype was detected only a few times. V and J are TRBV7-2 and TRBJ2-1, with TRBD2 matching over 10 bases. This CDR3 has 16 residues. Germline CDR1 and CDR2: SGHTA and FQGNSA. The ends lost 6 bases at V and 2 bases at J; junction bases unmatched: 7. Here the CDR3 reads CASRTRGLAAYNEQFF. CDR3 coding DNA: TGTGCCAGCAGAACCCGTGGACTAGCGGCCTACAATGAGCAGTTCTTC.

This clonotype was counted at least ten times. The chain joins TRBV6-2 or TRBV6-3 to TRBJ2-2, with a possible D match to TRBD1 (6 bases). CDR3 length equals 15 residues. Looked up from germline, CDR1 is MNHEY and CDR2 is SVGEGT. The ends were cut back, 6 bases at V and 6 bases at J, with 17 bases in the middle. The CDR3 reads CASSPWLGAAGELFF. As DNA, the CDR3 is TGTGCCAGCAGCCCTTGGCTGGGGGCGGCCGGGGAGCTGTTTTTT.

This clonotype showed up many times. The chain carries TRBV20-1 and TRBJ2-1; 13 bases are shared with TRBD2. V shed 6 bases, J shed 8 bases, and the junction held 10 bases outside the gene matches. Germline lookup yields CDR1 DFQATT and CDR2 SNEGSKA (reference sequence). The CDR3 loop spans 15 amino acids. The CDR3 reads CSARGLAGKGHEQFF. The CDR3 bases are TGCAGTGCCCGGGGACTAGCGGGAAAGGGTCATGAGCAGTTCTTC.

This clonotype was seen many times. Compared with germline, one end of the junction differs, possibly owing to a read error. This chain connects TRBV7-9 to TRBJ2-7; D might be TRBD1 (6 bases). This CDR3 region has 18 residues. Germline assignment: CDR1 SEHNR and CDR2 FQNEAQ (reference sequence). The CDR3 reads CASSLDVGWTADSYEQYF. The CDR3 DNA reads as TGCGCCAGCAGCTTAGATGTGGGATGGACAGCCGATTCCTACGAGCAGTACTTC.

In this sample, this clonotype turned up many times. The V gene is TRBV7-2, the J gene TRBJ2-7; D could derive from TRBD1 or TRBD2 (5 bases each). Germline V CDR1 and CDR2: SGHTA, FQGNSA. The CDR3 runs to 15 residues. Trimming removed 5 bases from V and 0 bases from J, with 14 bases in between. The CDR3 loop reads CASSGTEIYSYEQYF. In DNA form, the CDR3 reads TGTGCCAGCAGCGGGACGGAGATATACTCCTACGAGCAGTACTTC.

This clonotype showed up just a few times. A much larger clone sits a single nucleotide away, making a read error possible. The CDR3 carries no conserved terminal phenylalanine or tryptophan, so it likely arises from a read error. The chain links TRBV5-1 to TRBJ1-1, with 9 bases that match TRBD1. J gave up 5 bases and V 3 bases, and 5 bases lay outside the gene matches. Germline-derived CDR1 and CDR2 are SGHRS and YFSETQ. The CDR3 runs to 14 residues. The chain's CDR3 is CASSSGTGWTEAFL. The CDR3 DNA sequence: TGCGCCAGCAGCTCCGGGACAGGGTGGACTGAAGCTTTCCTT.

This clonotype occurred many times. The chain links TRBV20-1 to TRBJ1-1, with 7 bases matching TRBD1. V gave up 1 base and J gave up 1 base; unmatched junction bases: 0. Germline loops: CDR1 DFQATT, CDR2 SNEGSKA (reference sequence). The CDR3 totals 13 residues. The CDR3 coding sequence is TGCAGTGCTAGAGCAGGGGGGAACACTGAAGCTTTCTTT. This sequence encodes CSARAGGNTEAFF.

This clonotype has a count of ten or more. The rearrangement joins TRBV3-1 to TRBJ2-5, with a weak D call TRBD2 (5 bases). CDR3 length: 13 amino acids. The germline V and J ends were trimmed by 1 base and 7 bases, with 10 bases remaining between them. Germline loops: CDR1 LGHDT, CDR2 YNNKEL (reference sequence). The CDR3 here is CASSQVEGATQYF. The CDR3 region has the DNA TGTGCCAGCAGCCAAGTTGAGGGCGCGACCCAGTACTTC.

In the case of this clonotype: A clone one base away is much larger, so this may be a read error. The chain joins TRBV12-3 or TRBV12-4 to TRBJ2-1, with D possibly matching TRBD1 (5 bases). The CDR3 is 15 amino acids. The CDR3 nucleotides are TGTGCCAGCAGAAATAGACAGAGCTCCTACGATGAGCAGTTCTTC. This translates into CASRNRQSSYDEQFF.

This clonotype showed up many times. This rearrangement joins TRBV20-1 to TRBJ2-4, with TRBD1 as a possible D gene (6 bases). Trimming removed 1 base at V and 0 bases at J, with 22 bases between. CDR3 size: 19 residues. CDR1 and CDR2 (germline): DFQATT, SNEGSKA (reference sequence). The CDR3 region is CSARGGTGLTFLAKNIQYF. Written as DNA, the CDR3 is TGCAGTGCTAGAGGCGGAACAGGGCTCACTTTCCTAGCCAAAAACATTCAGTACTTC.

This clonotype was counted at least ten times. The rearrangement links TRBV14 to TRBJ2-2; D unresolved. Trimming stripped 4 bases from V and 0 bases from J, with 12 bases between. From germline, CDR1 is SGHDN and CDR2 FVKESK. The CDR3 has 16 amino acids. In DNA form, the CDR3 reads TGTGCCAGCAGCCGGCAAAAAACGGCGAACACCGGGGAGCTGTTTTTT. It specifies CASSRQKTANTGELFF.

This clonotype was observed many times. The chain employs TRBV2 and TRBJ1-1; 10 bases line up with TRBD1. J lost 3 bases, V lost 7 bases, and 5 bases had no gene match. Looked up from germline, CDR1 is SNHLY and CDR2 is FYNNEI. CDR3 length: 14 amino acids. The CDR3 loop is CASKRGTGDTEAFF. The CDR3 DNA reads as TGTGCCAGCAAACGCGGGACAGGGGACACTGAAGCTTTCTTT. The entire variable domain, with the rest obtained from reference TRBV2 and TRBJ1-1, is as follows: EPEVTQTPSHQVTQMGQEVILRCVPISNHLYFYWYRQILGQKVEFLVSFYNNEISEKSEIFDDQFSVERPDGSNFTLKIRSTKLEDSAMYFCASKRGTGDTEAFFGQGTRLTVV.

The sample holds many counts of this clonotype. This chain joins TRBV5-8 and TRBJ1-5, with unresolved D. V was clipped by 2 bases and J by 6 bases, with 6 bases between them. The germline gives CDR1 SGHTS, CDR2 YDEGEE. The CDR3 covers 12 residues. CDR3 region: CASSFSRQPQHF. DNA for the CDR3: TGTGCCAGCAGCTTTTCGCGTCAGCCCCAGCATTTT.

This clonotype was observed at least ten times. This chain links TRBV5-1 with TRBJ2-7, with 8 bases matching TRBD2. CDR3 length equals 14 residues. V shed 4 bases, J shed 2 bases, and the junction held 5 bases outside the gene matches. CDR1 and CDR2 from the germline V gene are SGHRS and YFSETQ. The CDR3 DNA reads TGCGCCAGCAGCGATACGGGAGGGCCCTACGAGCAGTACTTC. It encodes CASSDTGGPYEQYF. Drawing the rest from reference TRBV5-1 and TRBJ2-7, the complete variable domain is KAGVTQTPRYLIKTRGQQVTLSCSPISGHRSVSWYQQTPGQGLQFLFEYFSETQRNKGNFPGRFSGRQFSNSRSEMNVSTLELGDSALYLCASSDTGGPYEQYFGPGTRLTVT.

This clonotype has a count of ten or more. The chain uses TRBV4-1 and TRBJ1-4; weak D call: TRBD1 (6 bases). CDR1 and CDR2 from the germline V gene are MGHRA and YSYEKL. The CDR3 is 15 residues long. V was clipped by 8 bases and J by 5 bases, with 18 bases between them. As DNA, the CDR3 is TGCGCCAGCCGTACCCTTGGGACAAAGAATGAAAAACTGTTTTTT. It translates to CASRTLGTKNEKLFF.

This clonotype was seen at least ten times. CDR3 protein: CSVESYSRSGANVLTF. The CDR3 DNA sequence: TGCAGCGTTGAAAGTTACAGCCGCTCTGGGGCCAACGTCCTGACTTTC. The chain carries TRBV29-1 and TRBJ2-6; D is unclear. This CDR3 contains 16 residues. V lost 2 bases to trimming and J lost 0 bases, with 11 bases between them. Germline V gene sequence: CDR1 SQVTM, CDR2 ANQGSEA. The variable domain in full, with the rest retrieved from reference TRBV29-1 and TRBJ2-6, is SAVISQKPSRDICQRGTSLTIQCQVDSQVTMMFWYRQQPGQSLTLIATANQGSEATYESGFVIDKFPISRPNLTFSTLTVSNMSPEDSSIYLCSVESYSRSGANVLTFGAGSRLTVL.

This clonotype appeared many times. The genes are TRBV20-1 and TRBJ2-5; tentative D call: TRBD2 (6 bases). Germline CDR1 is DFQATT and CDR2 is SNEGSKA (reference sequence). V lost 3 bases, J lost 1 base, and 12 bases lay in between. The CDR3 is 14 residues long. CDR3 residues: CSARWTGVQETQYF. The CDR3 DNA sequence: TGCAGTGCTAGGTGGACGGGGGTCCAAGAGACCCAGTACTTC.

CDR3 nucleotide sequence: TGTGCCAGCAGCCAGCTCCTCGGACAGGGAACCTTGGATCAGCCCCAGCATTTT. Protein product: CASSQLLGQGTLDQPQHF. This sequence joins TRBV7-6 and TRBJ1-5; the match to TRBD1 covers 8 bases. Germline CDR1 reads SGHVS; CDR2 reads FNYEAQ. The trim removed 5 bases at V and 5 bases at J, leaving 17 bases unmatched. This CDR3 region has 18 residues.

This clonotype occurred many times. The chain is built from TRBV7-2 and TRBJ2-1; 14 bases align to TRBD2. CDR1 and CDR2 (germline): SGHTA, FQGNSA. This CDR3 region has 18 residues. With 5 bases clipped from V and 0 bases from J, the junction kept 6 bases outside the gene matches. The CDR3 DNA follows: TGTGCCAGCAGCGAGGGACTAGCGGGGGCGAGCTCCTACAATGAGCAGTTCTTC. This codes for CASSEGLAGASSYNEQFF.

This clonotype was seen ten or more times. The rearrangement joins TRBV7-3 to TRBJ2-5, with D possibly TRBD1 on 5 matching bases. V was clipped by 1 base and J by 1 base, with 10 bases between them. Germline V gene sequence: CDR1 SGHTA, CDR2 FQGTGA. The CDR3 runs to 15 residues. The CDR3 nucleotides read TGTGCCAGCAGCTTAAGGAGTGGGGCCCAAGAGACCCAGTACTTC. The encoded protein is CASSLRSGAQETQYF. Filled out from reference TRBV7-3 and TRBJ2-5, the complete variable domain reads GAGVSQTPSNKVTEKGKYVELRCDPISGHTALYWYRQSLGQGPEFLIYFQGTGAADDSGLPNDRFFAVRPEGSVSTLKIQRTERGDSAVYLCASSLRSGAQETQYFGPGTRLLVL.

This clonotype has at least ten counts. The chain uses TRBV6-2 or TRBV6-3 and TRBJ2-2; maybe TRBD1 (6 bases). The germline gives CDR1 MNHEY, CDR2 SVGEGT. The CDR3 is 13 residues long. With 2 bases removed from V and 5 bases from J, the gap between germline ends came to 6 bases. The chain's CDR3 is CASSYRGTGELFF. CDR3 DNA sequence: TGTGCCAGCAGTTACAGGGGGACCGGGGAGCTGTTTTTT.

Concerning this clonotype itself: A far larger clone differs by one base, so this is likely a read error. As the CDR3 is not closed by the conserved phenylalanine or tryptophan, this likely results from a read error. The J gene is TRBJ2-3, the V gene TRBV7-2; D may match TRBD1 or TRBD2 (5 bases each). Trimming shortened V by 4 bases and J by 2 bases, and 13 bases separated the two germline ends. The CDR3 has 15 residues. Germline loops: CDR1 SGHTA, CDR2 FQGNSA. The CDR3 loop reads CASSSLGPNTDTQYS. The CDR3 DNA reads TGTGCCAGCAGCTCTTTGGGACCGAACACAGATACGCAGTATTCT.

About this clonotype: The germline gene is not matched at one end of the junction; a read error may be the cause. The gene calls are TRBV29-1 and TRBJ1-1; D ambiguous. The CDR3 sequence is 11 residues long. Germline V CDR1 and CDR2: SQVTM, ANQGSEA. The CDR3, as DNA: TGCGGCGTTGAAGGACCGGGATCAGCTTTCTTT. Residues: CGVEGPGSAFF.

At least ten counts were recorded for this clonotype. The chain recombines TRBV15 with TRBJ2-5; D not resolved. This CDR3 contains 14 residues. CDR1 is LNHNV and CDR2 is YYDKDF in the germline V gene (reference sequence). Trimming removed 0 bases from V and 1 base from J, with 6 bases in between. CDR3 bases: TGTGCCACCAGCAGAGATGGCTTCCAAGAGACCCAGTACTTC. It specifies CATSRDGFQETQYF.